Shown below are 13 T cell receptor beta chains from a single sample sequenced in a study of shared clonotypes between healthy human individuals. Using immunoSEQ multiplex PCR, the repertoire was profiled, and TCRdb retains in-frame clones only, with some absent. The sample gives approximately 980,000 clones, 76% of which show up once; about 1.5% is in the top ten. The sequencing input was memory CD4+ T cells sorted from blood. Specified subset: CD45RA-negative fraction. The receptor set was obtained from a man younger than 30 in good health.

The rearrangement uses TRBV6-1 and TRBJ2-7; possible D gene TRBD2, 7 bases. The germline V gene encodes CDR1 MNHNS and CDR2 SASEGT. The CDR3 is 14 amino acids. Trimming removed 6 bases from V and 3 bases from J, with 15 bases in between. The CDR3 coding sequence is TGTGCCAGCAGCAGATCGGGGGGCTTCTACGAGCAGTACTTC. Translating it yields CASSRSGGFYEQYF.

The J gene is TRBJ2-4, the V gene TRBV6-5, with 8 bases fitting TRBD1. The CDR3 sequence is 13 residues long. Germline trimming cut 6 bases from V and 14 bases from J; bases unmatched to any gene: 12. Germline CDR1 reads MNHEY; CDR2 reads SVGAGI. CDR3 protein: CASSPGTGGLEYF. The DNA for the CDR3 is TGTGCCAGCAGCCCCGGGACAGGTGGGTTGGAGTACTTC.

The CDR3 coding sequence is TGTGCCTGGTACGGGGGATTGGGGCAGTACTTC. It specifies CAWYGGLGQYF. The chain recombines TRBV30 with TRBJ2-7, with TRBD2 as a possible D gene (6 bases). The V end was cut by 5 bases, the J end by 9 bases, with 14 bases between. This CDR3 has 11 residues. Germline V gene sequence: CDR1 GTSNPN, CDR2 SVGIG (reference sequence). The complete variable domain, with remaining parts taken from reference TRBV30 and TRBJ2-7, reads SQTIHQWPATLVQPVGSPLSLECTVEGTSNPNLYWYRQAAGRGLQLLFYSVGIGQISSEVPQNLSASRPQDRQFILSSKKLLLSDSGFYLCAWYGGLGQYFGPGTRLTVT.

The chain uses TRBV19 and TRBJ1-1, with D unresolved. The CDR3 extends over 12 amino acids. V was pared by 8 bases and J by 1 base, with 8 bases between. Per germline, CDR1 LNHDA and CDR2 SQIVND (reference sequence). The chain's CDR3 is CASGAKNTEAFF. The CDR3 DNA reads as TGTGCCAGTGGAGCAAAGAACACTGAAGCTTTCTTT.

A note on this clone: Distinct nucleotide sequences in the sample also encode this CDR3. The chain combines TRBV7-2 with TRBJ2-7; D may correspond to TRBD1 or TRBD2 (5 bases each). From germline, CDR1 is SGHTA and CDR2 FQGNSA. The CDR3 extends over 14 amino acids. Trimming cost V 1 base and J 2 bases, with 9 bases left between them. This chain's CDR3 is CASSLVEGPYEQYF. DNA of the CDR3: TGTGCCAGCAGCTTAGTCGAGGGGCCCTACGAGCAGTACTTC.

The CDR3 here is CASSHPAGQETQYF. The CDR3 DNA is TGTGCCAGCTCCCACCCGGCAGGCCAAGAGACCCAGTACTTC. The chain employs TRBV18 and TRBJ2-5; D remains ambiguous. This CDR3 is built from 14 residues. V dropped 6 bases and J dropped 1 base, with 12 bases sitting between them. CDR1 is KGHSH, CDR2 LQKENI, per germline.

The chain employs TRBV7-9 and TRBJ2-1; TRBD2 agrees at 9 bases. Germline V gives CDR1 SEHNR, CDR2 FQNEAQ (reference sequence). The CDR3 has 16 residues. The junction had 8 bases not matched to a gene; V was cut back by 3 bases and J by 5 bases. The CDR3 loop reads CASSFSGGRVNNEQFF. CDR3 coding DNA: TGTGCCAGCAGCTTTTCTGGCGGGAGGGTTAACAATGAGCAGTTCTTC.

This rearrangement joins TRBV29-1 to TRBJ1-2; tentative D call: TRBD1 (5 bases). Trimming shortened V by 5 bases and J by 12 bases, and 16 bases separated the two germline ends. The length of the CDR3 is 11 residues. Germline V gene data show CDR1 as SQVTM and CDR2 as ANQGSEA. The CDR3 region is CSVRDQTPDTF. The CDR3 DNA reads TGCAGCGTTCGGGACCAAACGCCAGACACCTTC. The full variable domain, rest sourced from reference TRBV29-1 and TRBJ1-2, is SAVISQKPSRDICQRGTSLTIQCQVDSQVTMMFWYRQQPGQSLTLIATANQGSEATYESGFVIDKFPISRPNLTFSTLTVSNMSPEDSSIYLCSVRDQTPDTFGSGTRLTVV.

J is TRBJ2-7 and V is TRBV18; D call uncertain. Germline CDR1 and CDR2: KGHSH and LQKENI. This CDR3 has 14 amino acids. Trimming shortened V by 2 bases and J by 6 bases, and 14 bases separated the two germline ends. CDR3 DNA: TGTGCCAGCTCACCAGGTACTGGGCCGCTCGAGCAGTACTTC. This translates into CASSPGTGPLEQYF.

CDR3 amino acids: CASSSPEGNSPLHF. For the CDR3, the DNA is TGCGCCAGCAGCTCTCCGGAGGGGAATTCACCCCTCCACTTT. The chain carries TRBV5-1 and TRBJ1-6, with D possibly matching TRBD1 (5 bases). Trimming took 3 bases from V and 7 from J, leaving 11 bases between them. Germline CDR1 and CDR2: SGHRS and YFSETQ. The CDR3 consists of 14 residues.

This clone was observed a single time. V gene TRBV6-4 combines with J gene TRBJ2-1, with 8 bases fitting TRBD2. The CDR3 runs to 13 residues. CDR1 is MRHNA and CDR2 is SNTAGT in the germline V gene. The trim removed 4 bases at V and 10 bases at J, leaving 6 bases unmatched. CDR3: CASSVGAGAEQFF. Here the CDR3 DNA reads TGTGCCAGCAGTGTGGGAGCGGGAGCCGAGCAGTTCTTC.

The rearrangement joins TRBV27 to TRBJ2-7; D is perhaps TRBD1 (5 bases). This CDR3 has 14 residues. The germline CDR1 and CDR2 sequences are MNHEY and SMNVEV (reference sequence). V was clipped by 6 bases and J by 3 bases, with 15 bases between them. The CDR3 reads CASSDLDRIYEQYF. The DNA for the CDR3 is TGTGCCAGCAGCGATCTCGACAGAATCTACGAGCAGTACTTC.

CDR3 bases: TGTGCCTGGAACAAAGGCTATGGCTACACCTTC. Its translation is CAWNKGYGYTF. This chain links TRBV30 with TRBJ1-2; D is uncertain. The CDR3 has 11 residues. V was pared by 4 bases and J by 4 bases, with 7 bases between. Per germline, CDR1 GTSNPN and CDR2 SVGIG (reference sequence).